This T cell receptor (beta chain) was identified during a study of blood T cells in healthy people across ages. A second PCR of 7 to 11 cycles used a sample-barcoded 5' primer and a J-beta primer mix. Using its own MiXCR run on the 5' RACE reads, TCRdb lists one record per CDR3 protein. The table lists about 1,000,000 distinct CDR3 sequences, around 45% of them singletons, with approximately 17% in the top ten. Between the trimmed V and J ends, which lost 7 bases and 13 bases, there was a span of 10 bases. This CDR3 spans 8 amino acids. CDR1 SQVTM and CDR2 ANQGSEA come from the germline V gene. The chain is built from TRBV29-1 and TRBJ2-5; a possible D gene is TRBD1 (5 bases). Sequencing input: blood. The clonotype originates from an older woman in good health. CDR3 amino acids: CSGGTGYF. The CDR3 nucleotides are TGCAGCGGGGGTACAGGGTACTTC.